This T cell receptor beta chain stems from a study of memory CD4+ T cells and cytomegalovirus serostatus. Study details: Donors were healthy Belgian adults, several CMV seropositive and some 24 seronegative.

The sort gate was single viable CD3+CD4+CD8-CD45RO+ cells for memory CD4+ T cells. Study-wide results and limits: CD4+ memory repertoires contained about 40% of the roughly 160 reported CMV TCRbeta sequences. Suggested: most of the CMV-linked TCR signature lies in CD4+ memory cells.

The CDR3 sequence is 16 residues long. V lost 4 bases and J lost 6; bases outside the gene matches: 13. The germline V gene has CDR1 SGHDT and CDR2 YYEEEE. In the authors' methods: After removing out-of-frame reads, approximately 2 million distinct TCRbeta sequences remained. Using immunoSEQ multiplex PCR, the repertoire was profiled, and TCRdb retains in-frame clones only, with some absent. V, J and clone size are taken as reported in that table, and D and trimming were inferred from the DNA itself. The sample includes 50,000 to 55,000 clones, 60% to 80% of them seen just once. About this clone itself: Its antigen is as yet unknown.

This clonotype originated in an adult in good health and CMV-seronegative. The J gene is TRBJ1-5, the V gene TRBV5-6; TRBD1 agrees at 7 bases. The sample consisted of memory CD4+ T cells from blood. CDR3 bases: TGTGCCAGCAGCGCCGGTCTGACAGGGAAGGGTCAGCCCCAGCATTTT. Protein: CASSAGLTGKGQPQHF.